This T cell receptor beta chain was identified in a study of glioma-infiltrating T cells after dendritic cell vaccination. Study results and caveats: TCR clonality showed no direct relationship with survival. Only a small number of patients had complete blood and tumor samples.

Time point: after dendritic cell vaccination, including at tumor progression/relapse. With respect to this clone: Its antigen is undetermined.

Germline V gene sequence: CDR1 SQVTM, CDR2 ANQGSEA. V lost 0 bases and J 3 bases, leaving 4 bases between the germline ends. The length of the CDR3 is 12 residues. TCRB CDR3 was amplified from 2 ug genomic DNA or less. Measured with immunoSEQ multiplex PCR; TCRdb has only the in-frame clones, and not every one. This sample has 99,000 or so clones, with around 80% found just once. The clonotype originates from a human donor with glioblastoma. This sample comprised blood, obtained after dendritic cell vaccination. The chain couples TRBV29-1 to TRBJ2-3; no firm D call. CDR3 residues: CSVEDRTDTQYF. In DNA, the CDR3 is TGCAGCGTTGAAGATCGGACAGATACGCAGTATTTT.